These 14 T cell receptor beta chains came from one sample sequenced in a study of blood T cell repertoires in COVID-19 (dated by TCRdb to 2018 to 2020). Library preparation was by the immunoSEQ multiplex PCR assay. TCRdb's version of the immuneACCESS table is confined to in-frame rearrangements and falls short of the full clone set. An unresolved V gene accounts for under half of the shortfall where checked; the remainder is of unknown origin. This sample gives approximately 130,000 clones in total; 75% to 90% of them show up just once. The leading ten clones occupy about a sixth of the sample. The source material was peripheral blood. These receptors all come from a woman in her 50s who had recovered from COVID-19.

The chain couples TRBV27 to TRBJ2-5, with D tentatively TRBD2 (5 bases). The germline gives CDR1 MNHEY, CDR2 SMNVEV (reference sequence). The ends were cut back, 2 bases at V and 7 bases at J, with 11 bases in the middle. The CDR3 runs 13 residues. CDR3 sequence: CASSLKGGGTQYF. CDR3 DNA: TGTGCCAGCAGTTTAAAAGGAGGTGGGACCCAGTACTTC.

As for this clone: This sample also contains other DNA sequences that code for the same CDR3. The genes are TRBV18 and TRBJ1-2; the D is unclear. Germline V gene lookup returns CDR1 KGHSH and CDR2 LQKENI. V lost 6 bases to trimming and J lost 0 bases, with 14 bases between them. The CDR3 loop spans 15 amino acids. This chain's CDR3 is CASSPSRGTNYGYTF. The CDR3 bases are TGTGCCAGCTCCCCAAGTCGAGGGACTAACTATGGCTACACCTTC.

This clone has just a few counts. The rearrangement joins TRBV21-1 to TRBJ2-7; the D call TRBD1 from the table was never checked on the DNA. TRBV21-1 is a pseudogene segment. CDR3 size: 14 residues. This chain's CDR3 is CASSKSGQGYEQYF. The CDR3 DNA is TGTGCCAGCAGCAAAAGCGGACAGGGCTACGAGCAGTACTTC.

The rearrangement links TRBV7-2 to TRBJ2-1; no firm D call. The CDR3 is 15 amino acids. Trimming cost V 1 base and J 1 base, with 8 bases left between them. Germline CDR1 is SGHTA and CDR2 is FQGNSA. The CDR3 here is CASSLVFVSYNEQFF. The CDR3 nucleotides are TGTGCCAGCAGCTTAGTCTTCGTATCCTACAATGAGCAGTTCTTC.

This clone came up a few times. In DNA, the CDR3 is TGTGCCAGCAGCGTGGGGGGACTAGCGGGATCTATCGATACGCAGTATTTT. This sequence encodes CASSVGGLAGSIDTQYF. This rearrangement joins TRBV9 to TRBJ2-3; TRBD2 agrees at 13 bases. Germline loops: CDR1 SGDLS, CDR2 YYNGEE. The CDR3 is 17 residues long. J lost 6 bases, V lost 2 bases, and 9 bases had no gene match.

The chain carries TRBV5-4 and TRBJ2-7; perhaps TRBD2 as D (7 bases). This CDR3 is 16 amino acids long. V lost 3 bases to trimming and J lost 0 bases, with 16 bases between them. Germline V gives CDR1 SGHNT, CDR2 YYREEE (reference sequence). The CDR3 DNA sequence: TGTGCCAGCAGCTGGGGGGGCGGTCAAAGCTCCTACGAGCAGTACTTC. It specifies CASSWGGGQSSYEQYF. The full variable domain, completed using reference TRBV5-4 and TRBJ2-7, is ETGVTQSPTHLIKTRGQQVTLRCSSQSGHNTVSWYQQALGQGPQFIFQYYREEENGRGNFPPRFSGLQFPNYSSELNVNALELDDSALYLCASSWGGGQSSYEQYFGPGTRLTVT.

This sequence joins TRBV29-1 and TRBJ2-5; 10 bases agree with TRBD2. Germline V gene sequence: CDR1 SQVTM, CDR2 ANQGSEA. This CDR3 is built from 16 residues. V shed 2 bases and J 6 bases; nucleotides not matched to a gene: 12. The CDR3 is CSVELVAGGPKQTQYF. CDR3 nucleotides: TGCAGCGTTGAACTAGTAGCGGGGGGCCCGAAGCAGACCCAGTACTTC.

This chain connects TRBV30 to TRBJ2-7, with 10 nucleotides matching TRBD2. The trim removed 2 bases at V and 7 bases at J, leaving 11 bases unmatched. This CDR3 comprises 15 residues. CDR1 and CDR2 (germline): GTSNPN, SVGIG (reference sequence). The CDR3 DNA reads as TGTGCCTGGAGTCTCCTAGCGGGAGTCGGAGGGGAGCAGTACTTC. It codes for CAWSLLAGVGGEQYF.

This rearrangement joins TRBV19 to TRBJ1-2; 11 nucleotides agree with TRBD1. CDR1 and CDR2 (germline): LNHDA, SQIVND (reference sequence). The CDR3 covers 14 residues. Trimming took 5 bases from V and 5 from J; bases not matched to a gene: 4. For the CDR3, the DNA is TGTGCCAGTAGTGTTGGGACAGGGGGTTATGGCTACACCTTC. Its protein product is CASSVGTGGYGYTF.

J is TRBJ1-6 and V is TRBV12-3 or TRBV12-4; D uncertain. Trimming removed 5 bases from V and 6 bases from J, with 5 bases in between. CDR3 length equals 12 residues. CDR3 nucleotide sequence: TGTGCCAGCAGTGGGCTTAATTCACCCCTCCACTTT. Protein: CASSGLNSPLHF.

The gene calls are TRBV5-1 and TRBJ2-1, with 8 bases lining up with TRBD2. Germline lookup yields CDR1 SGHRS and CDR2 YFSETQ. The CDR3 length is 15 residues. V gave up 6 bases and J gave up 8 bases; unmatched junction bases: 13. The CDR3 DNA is TGCGCCAGCACCTTATGCGGGGGGTGCCCCGATGAGCAGTTCTTC. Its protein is CASTLCGGCPDEQFF.

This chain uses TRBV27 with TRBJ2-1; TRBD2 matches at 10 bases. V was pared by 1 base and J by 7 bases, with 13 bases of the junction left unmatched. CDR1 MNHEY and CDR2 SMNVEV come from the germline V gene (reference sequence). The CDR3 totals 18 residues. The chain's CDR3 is CASSLWASGSMGGNEQFF. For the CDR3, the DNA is TGTGCCAGCAGTTTATGGGCTAGCGGGAGTATGGGTGGAAATGAGCAGTTCTTC.

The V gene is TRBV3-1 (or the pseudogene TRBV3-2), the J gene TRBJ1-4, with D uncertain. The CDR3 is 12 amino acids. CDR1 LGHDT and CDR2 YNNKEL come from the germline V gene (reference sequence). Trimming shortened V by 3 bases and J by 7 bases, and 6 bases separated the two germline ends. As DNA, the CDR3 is TGTGCCAGCAGCCAGCGCGGTGAAAAACTGTTTTTT. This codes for CASSQRGEKLFF.

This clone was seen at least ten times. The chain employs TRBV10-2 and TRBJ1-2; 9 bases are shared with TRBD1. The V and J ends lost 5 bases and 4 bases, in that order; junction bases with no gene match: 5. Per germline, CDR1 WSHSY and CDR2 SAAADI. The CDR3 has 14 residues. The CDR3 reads CASSRQGDGYGYTF. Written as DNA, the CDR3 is TGCGCCAGCAGTAGACAGGGGGACGGCTATGGCTACACCTTC.